These T cell receptor beta chains were read from a single sample in a study of blood T cell repertoires in COVID-19. TCRdb's copy holds only in-frame clones and misses some; the assay was immunoSEQ multiplex PCR. The profile shows about 420,000 clones, approximately 90% of them singletons. Sequencing used peripheral blood. These receptor sequences come from a man in his late teens or twenties with COVID-19, enrolled during active disease. Both conserved end residues are part of each CDR3. A D gene is named only where the DNA matches it firmly. Only some rows state a clone size, as once, few, many or a class for expanded clones.

j_call,d_call,clone_size,v_call,cdr3_nt,cdr3_aa
TRBJ1-4,TRBD1,-,TRBV27,TGTGCCAGCAGTCTCACGACAGGGACTAATGAAAAACTGTTTTTT,CASSLTTGTNEKLFF
TRBJ2-7,TRBD2,once,TRBV4-1,TGCGCCAGCAGCCAAGAATCCCAGGCAGCGGGAGGGGGCGAGCAGTACTTC,CASSQESQAAGGGEQYF
TRBJ2-3,-,-,TRBV5-8,TGTGCCAGCAGCTCCTTCCGCACAGATACGCAGTATTTT,CASSSFRTDTQYF
TRBJ2-7,-,-,TRBV4-1,TGCGCCACGAGGGGGGCTGGCGGGAGCGGAGAGCAGTACTTC,CATRGAGGSGEQYF
TRBJ1-5,TRBD1,-,TRBV2,TGTGCCAGCAGTACCGACAGGGCCAATCAGCCCCAGCATTTT,CASSTDRANQPQHF
TRBJ1-2,TRBD1,few,TRBV7-9,TGTGCCAGCAGCTGGACAGGGGGCTATGGCTACACCTTC,CASSWTGGYGYTF
TRBJ2-2,TRBD1,-,TRBV19,TGTGCCAGTAGTACCCTACTGAGGGGGCTGGGCGGGGAGCTGTTTTTT,CASSTLLRGLGGELFF
TRBJ2-2,-,-,TRBV18,TGTGCCAGCTCACCAGAGACAGAAGCCGGGGAGCTGTTTTTT,CASSPETEAGELFF
TRBJ1-2,-,-,TRBV19,TGTGCCAGTAGTATAGATCGGGGGGAGCGCTATGGCTACACCTTC,CASSIDRGERYGYTF
TRBJ2-7,-,-,TRBV28,TGTGCCAGCAGTTTACATACAGTGTCCGACGAGCAGTACTTC,CASSLHTVSDEQYF
TRBJ2-1,-,-,TRBV18,TGTGCCAGCTCACCACCTTTCGGCAGGCGTTCCTACAATGAGCAGTTCTTC,CASSPPFGRRSYNEQFF
TRBJ1-2,-,once,TRBV7-8,TGTGCCAGCAGCTATAGCTTGCAGACCGGCTACACCTTC,CASSYSLQTGYTF
TRBJ1-2,-,-,TRBV5-1,TGCGCCAGCAGCTTGGAGGACATAGTCGATGGCTACACCTTC,CASSLEDIVDGYTF
TRBJ1-1,-,-,TRBV12-3/TRBV12-4,TGTGCCAGCAGCCGAGGGTACACTGAAGCTTTCTTT,CASSRGYTEAFF
TRBJ2-1,TRBD1,-,TRBV4-1,TGCGCCAGCAGCCAAGATTGGGACAGGAAGCAGTTCTTC,CASSQDWDRKQFF
TRBJ2-2,TRBD1,-,TRBV27,TGTGCCACCCGGACAGGGGTAACCGGGGAGCTGTTTTTT,CATRTGVTGELFF
TRBJ1-6,-,many,TRBV30,TGTGCCTGGAGTGTACACCAGGGATCGTCACCCCTCCACTTT,CAWSVHQGSSPLHF
TRBJ2-5,-,-,TRBV7-2,TGTGCCAGCAGCCTCGGTAGCTGGCAAGAGACCCAGTACTTC,CASSLGSWQETQYF
TRBJ2-6,-,-,TRBV6-5,TGTGCCAGCAGCCAAGAGCCTGCTGGGGCCAACGTCCTGACTTTC,CASSQEPAGANVLTF
TRBJ1-6,-,-,TRBV7-9,TGTGCCAGCAGCCAACGGGGGGGCTCCTATTCACCCCTCCACTTT,CASSQRGGSYSPLHF
TRBJ2-7,-,-,TRBV7-6,TGTGCCAGCAGCTTAGAAACTCTTTCCTACGAGCAGTACTTC,CASSLETLSYEQYF
TRBJ1-5,TRBD1,-,TRBV27,TGTGCCAGCAGTCAAGGACAGGGAAATCAGCCCCAGCATTTT,CASSQGQGNQPQHF
TRBJ2-1,TRBD2,-,TRBV6-5,TGTGCCAGCAGTTCCACGAGGCTAGCGGGAGGTGAGCAGTTCTTC,CASSSTRLAGGEQFF
TRBJ1-5,-,-,TRBV7-2,TGTGCCAGCAGCCCAGACTCCCTCAATCAGCCCCAGCATTTT,CASSPDSLNQPQHF
TRBJ2-1,TRBD1,-,TRBV6-5,TGTGCCAGCAGTTTTGACAGGGGGGCAAACAATGAGCAGTTCTTC,CASSFDRGANNEQFF